One T cell receptor (beta chain) is described in this entry. What it binds is not known. Relative to the germline gene, one junction end is altered; a read error may explain this. Between 1 and 8 samples, pretreatment and on-treatment, were given by each patient. The sample belongs to a study of PD-L1 blockade in urothelial cancer. The overall study: About 90% of the roughly 29 patients comprised males who had bladder-origin urothelial cancer.

Templates that were synthetic TCR analogs were spiked into each PCR. Data came from immunoSEQ multiplex PCR; TCRdb stores just in-frame clones and leaves some out. The sample yields about 38,000 clones, around 83% seen once. Study outcomes and limitations: For durable-benefit patients, tumor-associated blood clones expanded more at 3 weeks.

The length of the CDR3 is 15 residues. Germline V CDR1 and CDR2: SSHAT, FNYEAQ (reference sequence). J is TRBJ2-1 and V is TRBV7-7; 11 bases fit TRBD1. This sequence originates from a man aged 55 to 70 with urothelial cancer. Here the sequenced sample was PBMCs, taken around atezolizumab (anti-PD-L1) treatment. The CDR3 protein is CASSSGTGGFNEQFF. CDR3 DNA: TGTGCTAGCAGCTCGGGGACAGGGGGGTTTAATGAGCAGTTCTTC.